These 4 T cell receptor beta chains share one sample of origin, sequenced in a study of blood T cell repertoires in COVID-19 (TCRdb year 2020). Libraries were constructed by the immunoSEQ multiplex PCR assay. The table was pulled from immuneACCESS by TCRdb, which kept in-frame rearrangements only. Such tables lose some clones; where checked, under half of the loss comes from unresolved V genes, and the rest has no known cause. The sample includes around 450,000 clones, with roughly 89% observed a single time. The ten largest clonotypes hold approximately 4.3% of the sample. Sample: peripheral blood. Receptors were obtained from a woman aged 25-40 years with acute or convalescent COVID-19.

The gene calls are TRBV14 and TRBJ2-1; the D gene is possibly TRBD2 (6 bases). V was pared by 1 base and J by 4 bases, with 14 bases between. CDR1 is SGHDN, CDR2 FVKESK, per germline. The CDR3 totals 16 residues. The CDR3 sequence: CASSQAMGTAYNEQFF. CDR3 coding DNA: TGTGCCAGCAGCCAAGCTATGGGGACTGCGTACAATGAGCAGTTCTTC. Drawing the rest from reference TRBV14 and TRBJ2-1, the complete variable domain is EAGVTQFPSHSVIEKGQTVTLRCDPISGHDNLYWYRRVMGKEIKFLLHFVKESKQDESGMPNNRFLAERTGGTYSTLKVQPAELEDSGVYFCASSQAMGTAYNEQFFGPGTRLTVL.

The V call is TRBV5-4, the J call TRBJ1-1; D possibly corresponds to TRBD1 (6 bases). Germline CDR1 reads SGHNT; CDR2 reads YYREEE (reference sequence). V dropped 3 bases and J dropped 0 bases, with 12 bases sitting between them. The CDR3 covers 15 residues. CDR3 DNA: TGTGCCAGCAGCTCCCGGGACACTTTGAACACTGAAGCTTTCTTT. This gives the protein CASSSRDTLNTEAFF. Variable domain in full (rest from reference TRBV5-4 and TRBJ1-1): ETGVTQSPTHLIKTRGQQVTLRCSSQSGHNTVSWYQQALGQGPQFIFQYYREEENGRGNFPPRFSGLQFPNYSSELNVNALELDDSALYLCASSSRDTLNTEAFFGQGTRLTVV.

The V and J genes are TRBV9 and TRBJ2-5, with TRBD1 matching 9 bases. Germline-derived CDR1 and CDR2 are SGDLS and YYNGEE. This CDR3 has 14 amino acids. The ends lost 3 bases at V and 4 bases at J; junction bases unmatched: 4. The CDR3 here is CASSDDRGGETQYF. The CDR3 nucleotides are TGTGCCAGCAGCGATGACAGGGGGGGAGAGACCCAGTACTTC.

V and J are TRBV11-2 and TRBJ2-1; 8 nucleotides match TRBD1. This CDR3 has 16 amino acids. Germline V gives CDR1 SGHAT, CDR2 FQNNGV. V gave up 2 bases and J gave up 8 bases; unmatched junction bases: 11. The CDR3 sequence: CASSLSLTRGLDEQFF. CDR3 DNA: TGTGCCAGCAGCTTATCCCTCACCAGGGGGCTTGATGAGCAGTTCTTC.